Below, 17 T cell receptor beta chains from the same sample are listed, as sequenced in a study of shared clonotypes between healthy human individuals. Naivety among CD8 cells was defined by CD45RO negativity and positive CCR7 selection, thereby excluding terminally differentiated effector memory CD45RA+ cells. Some clones are missing from TCRdb's copy, which holds only in-frame ones; the method was immunoSEQ multiplex PCR. The repertoire holds 560,000 or so clones, with roughly 95% as singletons. The specimen was naive CD8+ T cells sorted from blood. All receptors derive from a woman aged 25 to 45 in good health.

This clone came up once. This sample also contains other DNA sequences that code for the same CDR3. The CDR3 spells CASSLLAGGYEQYF. CDR3 nucleotide sequence: TGTGCCAGCAGCTTACTAGCGGGAGGATACGAGCAGTACTTC. The rearrangement links TRBV28 to TRBJ2-7, with 12 bases fitting TRBD2. This CDR3 contains 14 residues. V shed 6 bases, J shed 4 bases, and the junction held 4 bases outside the gene matches. Germline CDR1 is MDHEN and CDR2 is SYDVKM.

The J gene is TRBJ2-1, the V gene TRBV5-1; TRBD1 matches at 7 bases. V shed 1 base, J shed 11 bases, and the junction held 3 bases outside the gene matches. Looked up from germline, CDR1 is SGHRS and CDR2 is YFSETQ. There are 12 residues in the CDR3. The CDR3 nucleotides are TGCGCCAGCAGCTTGAAGGGGGCCCAGCAGTTCTTC. It codes for CASSLKGAQQFF.

As DNA, the CDR3 is TGTGCCAGCAGAGACAGCACTTACACTGAAGCTTTCTTT. Amino acid sequence: CASRDSTYTEAFF. This rearrangement joins TRBV6-5 to TRBJ1-1; possibly TRBD1 for D (5 bases). CDR1 and CDR2 (germline): MNHEY, SVGAGI. This CDR3 is 13 amino acids long. The ends were cut back, 6 bases at V and 3 bases at J, with 11 bases in the middle.

The V and J genes are TRBV11-2 and TRBJ1-3, with 7 bases that match TRBD1. V lost 3 bases to trimming and J lost 0 bases; unmatched junction nucleotides: 8. This CDR3 has 17 amino acids. Germline assignment: CDR1 SGHAT and CDR2 FQNNGV. In DNA form, the CDR3 reads TGTGCCAGCAGCTTGGGGACAGATATCTTCTCTGGAAACACCATATATTTT. Translated, it gives CASSLGTDIFSGNTIYF.

The J gene is TRBJ2-7, the V gene TRBV6-1, with 7 bases identical to TRBD2. Germline CDR1 is MNHNS and CDR2 is SASEGT. The length of the CDR3 is 16 residues. V shed 2 bases, J shed 3 bases, and the junction held 10 bases outside the gene matches. The CDR3: CASSESLGGTNYEQYF. The CDR3 nucleotides are TGTGCCAGCAGTGAAAGTTTGGGAGGGACTAACTACGAGCAGTACTTC.

Notes on this clone: The same CDR3 can be traced to other DNA sequences in this sample. The rearrangement links TRBV27 to TRBJ1-1; D unresolved. The germline CDR1 and CDR2 sequences are MNHEY and SMNVEV (reference sequence). There are 13 residues in the CDR3. V was pared by 5 bases and J by 1 base, with 8 bases between. The CDR3 is CASSGTENTEAFF. CDR3 nucleotides: TGTGCCAGCAGTGGAACAGAGAACACTGAAGCTTTCTTT.

CDR3 DNA sequence: TGTGCCAGCAGTCCCCAGGGACCAAAAAACATTCAGTACTTC. It encodes CASSPQGPKNIQYF. The V gene is TRBV27, the J gene TRBJ2-4, with D perhaps TRBD1 or TRBD2 (5 bases each). Germline lookup yields CDR1 MNHEY and CDR2 SMNVEV (reference sequence). This CDR3 spans 14 amino acids. The ends were cut back, 5 bases at V and 4 bases at J, with 12 bases in the middle.

The chain has TRBV5-6 and TRBJ2-1; TRBD2 might be the D (6 bases). The length of the CDR3 is 13 residues. V dropped 2 bases and J dropped 10 bases, with 13 bases sitting between them. Germline V lookup: CDR1 SGHDT, CDR2 YYEEEE. The CDR3 DNA reads TGTGCCAGCAGCTTATCGGGAGCGCCCGAGCAGTTCTTC. Protein: CASSLSGAPEQFF.

The chain joins TRBV5-1 to TRBJ2-1; D unresolved. The germline V gene encodes CDR1 SGHRS and CDR2 YFSETQ. The CDR3 covers 13 residues. The germline V and J ends were trimmed by 0 bases and 7 bases, with 8 bases remaining between them. CDR3: CASSLAESNEQFF. For the CDR3, the DNA is TGCGCCAGCAGCTTGGCCGAAAGTAATGAGCAGTTCTTC.

The chain has TRBV6-6 and TRBJ1-5; D call uncertain. V lost 0 bases and J lost 6, with 6 bases in between. Germline CDR1 MNHNY, CDR2 SVGAGI (reference sequence). This CDR3 region has 13 residues. The CDR3 spells CASSYSSGQPQHF. The CDR3 DNA reads TGTGCCAGCAGTTACTCGTCAGGTCAGCCCCAGCATTTT.

The chain couples TRBV19 to TRBJ2-5; 12 bases match TRBD2. CDR3 length: 17 residues. Unmatched junction bases numbered 14, after V lost 5 bases and J lost 7 bases. Germline assignment: CDR1 LNHDA and CDR2 SQIVND (reference sequence). The CDR3 sequence is CASSVGLAGGPYGTQYF. CDR3 nucleotides: TGTGCCAGTAGTGTCGGGCTAGCGGGAGGGCCTTACGGGACCCAGTACTTC.

This chain uses TRBV28 with TRBJ2-7; TRBD1 is a possible D gene (6 bases). V lost 4 bases and J lost 4, with 17 bases in between. The CDR3 sequence is 15 residues long. CDR1 is MDHEN and CDR2 is SYDVKM in the germline V gene. CDR3: CASSSEGVGSYEQYF. The CDR3 nucleotides are TGTGCCAGCAGTTCTGAGGGGGTAGGGAGTTACGAGCAGTACTTC.

V usage is TRBV6-1 and J usage is TRBJ2-1; D unclear. The length of the CDR3 is 16 residues. V lost 3 bases and J lost 1, with 13 bases in between. CDR1 MNHNS and CDR2 SASEGT come from the germline V gene. As DNA, the CDR3 is TGTGCCAGCAGTGATATGGTGCAGCCTTCCTACAATGAGCAGTTCTTC. Its protein product is CASSDMVQPSYNEQFF.

V is TRBV19 and J is TRBJ2-2, with D unclear. Between the trimmed V and J ends, which lost 6 bases and 6 bases, there was a span of 17 bases. The CDR3 consists of 15 residues. The germline V gene encodes CDR1 LNHDA and CDR2 SQIVND (reference sequence). For the CDR3, the DNA is TGTGCCAGTAGACACTCCACCGGATGGGCCGGGGAGCTGTTTTTT. Translated: CASRHSTGWAGELFF.

This chain links TRBV28 with TRBJ2-1, with 8 nucleotides matching TRBD2. The V and J ends lost 3 bases and 3 bases, in that order; junction bases with no gene match: 4. Germline-derived CDR1 and CDR2 are MDHEN and SYDVKM. CDR3 length equals 15 residues. The CDR3: CASSFALAGYNEQFF. CDR3 DNA: TGTGCCAGCAGTTTTGCGCTAGCGGGCTACAATGAGCAGTTCTTC.

This sequence joins TRBV27 and TRBJ2-7; 7 bases line up with TRBD1. The CDR3 loop spans 17 amino acids. J lost 1 base, V lost 1 base, and 10 bases had no gene match. CDR1 and CDR2 (germline): MNHEY, SMNVEV (reference sequence). CDR3 bases: TGTGCCAGCAGTTTATATGCCGGGACAGTACAGTCCTACGAGCAGTACTTC. This sequence encodes CASSLYAGTVQSYEQYF.

About this clone itself: The conserved final phenylalanine or tryptophan is absent from the CDR3, which likely points to a read error. The chain uses TRBV27 and TRBJ1-2, with TRBD1 matching 8 bases. Germline assignment: CDR1 MNHEY and CDR2 SMNVEV (reference sequence). The trim removed 4 bases at V and 4 bases at J, leaving 8 bases unmatched. This CDR3 spans 15 amino acids. CDR3 nucleotides: TGTGCCAGCAGTTCAGAGCGGGACAGGATCTATGGCTACACCCTC. Amino acid sequence: CASSSERDRIYGYTL.